This passage covers 16 T cell receptor beta chains from one sample sequenced in a study of cytomegalovirus exposure and HLA in healthy donors (TCRdb year 2017). Libraries were constructed by the immunoSEQ multiplex PCR assay. For the multiplex PCR, a mixture combining 60 forward primers for TCR Vbeta segments and 13 reverse primers for TCR Jbeta segments was used. Imported from immuneACCESS, the table was reduced by TCRdb to in-frame sequences with V and J called. These copies leave out some clones; in studies compared against another copy, an unresolved V gene accounts for under half, and the cause of the remainder is not known. For this sample, the table gives around 76,000 clones. About 0.83% of the sample comes from the top ten. Sequencing used PBMCs. All receptors derive from a boy between 10 and 17 years old in good health and CMV-seronegative.

The V call is TRBV5-6, the J call TRBJ1-3; D remains unclear. The germline gives CDR1 SGHDT, CDR2 YYEEEE. V was trimmed by 0 bases and J by 6 bases, leaving 13 bases between them. The CDR3 loop spans 15 amino acids. This CDR3 is CASSLVGVNQNTIYF. The DNA for the CDR3 is TGTGCCAGCAGCTTGGTAGGAGTTAATCAAAACACCATATATTTT.

This rearrangement joins TRBV4-1 to TRBJ2-5; TRBD1 matches at 11 bases. The length of the CDR3 is 16 residues. Per the germline V gene, CDR1 is MGHRA and CDR2 is YSYEKL. Trimming removed 5 bases from V and 3 bases from J; junction bases left unmatched: 8. The CDR3 is CASSSGQGAGEETQYF. The DNA of the CDR3 is TGCGCCAGCAGCTCAGGACAGGGGGCTGGGGAAGAGACCCAGTACTTC.

J is TRBJ1-6 and V is TRBV15; 7 positions match TRBD1. With V trimmed by 2 bases and J by 5 bases, 3 bases remained unmatched. CDR1 is LNHNV and CDR2 is YYDKDF in the germline V gene (reference sequence). This CDR3 region has 15 residues. CDR3 nucleotides: TGTGCCACCAGCAGATATGACAGGGATAATTCACCCCTCCACTTT. This gives the protein CATSRYDRDNSPLHF.

Here the CDR3 reads CASKPAGAQPQHF. The CDR3 DNA reads as TGTGCCAGTAAGCCGGCGGGGGCCCAGCCCCAGCATTTT. The rearrangement joins TRBV19 to TRBJ1-5; D possibly corresponds to TRBD1 (6 bases). There are 13 residues in the CDR3. Trimming took 7 bases from V and 7 from J, leaving 14 bases between them. Germline values: CDR1 LNHDA, CDR2 SQIVND (reference sequence).

This chain connects TRBV7-8 to TRBJ1-2, with 11 bases fitting TRBD1. This CDR3 has 13 residues. J gave up 6 bases and V 8 bases, and 5 bases lay outside the gene matches. The germline V gene has CDR1 SGHVS and CDR2 FQNEAQ. The CDR3 here is CASQDRGQDGYTF. The DNA of the CDR3 is TGTGCCAGCCAGGACAGGGGGCAAGATGGCTACACCTTC.

This chain uses TRBV5-1 with TRBJ2-3, with TRBD2 matching 12 bases. CDR1 is SGHRS, CDR2 YFSETQ, per germline. The V segment lost 1 base and the J segment 5 bases; nucleotides outside the gene matches: 11. This CDR3 is 18 amino acids long. The CDR3: CASSLTRLAGAPLDTQYF. In DNA, the CDR3 is TGCGCCAGCAGCTTGACTAGACTAGCGGGGGCACCTCTAGATACGCAGTATTTT.

J is TRBJ1-5 and V is TRBV19; the D gene is possibly TRBD1 (6 bases). Germline V CDR1 and CDR2: LNHDA, SQIVND (reference sequence). This CDR3 contains 15 residues. Between the trimmed V and J ends, which lost 2 bases and 3 bases, there was a span of 11 bases. CDR3 sequence: CASSISEGVNQPQHF. CDR3 bases: TGTGCCAGTAGTATAAGCGAGGGGGTCAATCAGCCCCAGCATTTT.

This chain links TRBV7-3 with TRBJ1-2; D might be TRBD1 (6 bases). Trimming stripped 5 bases from V and 10 bases from J, with 14 bases between. This CDR3 has 12 amino acids. The germline gives CDR1 SGHTA, CDR2 FQGTGA. The CDR3 reads CASSPQQGTYTF. DNA for the CDR3: TGTGCCAGCAGCCCCCAACAGGGAACCTACACCTTC. The whole variable domain, remainder taken from reference TRBV7-3 and TRBJ1-2, is GAGVSQTPSNKVTEKGKYVELRCDPISGHTALYWYRQSLGQGPEFLIYFQGTGAADDSGLPNDRFFAVRPEGSVSTLKIQRTERGDSAVYLCASSPQQGTYTFGSGTRLTVV.

The genes are TRBV19 and TRBJ1-1, with 8 bases aligning to TRBD1. This CDR3 is built from 16 residues. J was trimmed by 0 bases and V by 5 bases; bases with no gene match: 8. Per the germline V gene, CDR1 is LNHDA and CDR2 is SQIVND (reference sequence). The CDR3, as DNA: TGTGCCAGTAGTTGGGCAGGGGGCGTTTTGAACACTGAAGCTTTCTTT. Residues: CASSWAGGVLNTEAFF.

The chain's CDR3 is CASSERERGTVEQYF. CDR3 coding DNA: TGTGCCAGCAGTGAGAGAGAAAGGGGAACTGTCGAGCAGTACTTC. The chain joins TRBV25-1 to TRBJ2-7; TRBD1 is a possible D gene (5 bases). Per germline, CDR1 MGHDK and CDR2 SYGVNS. This CDR3 is built from 15 residues. Trimming shortened V by 3 bases and J by 6 bases, and 18 bases separated the two germline ends.

J is TRBJ2-7 and V is TRBV4-3, with D possibly being TRBD1 (6 bases). CDR1 LGHNA and CDR2 YSLEER come from the germline V gene. The CDR3 covers 16 residues. V lost 0 bases and J lost 0, with 12 bases in between. The CDR3 loop is CASSQDRRTDSYEQYF. The CDR3 bases are TGCGCCAGCAGCCAAGATCGGAGGACAGACTCCTACGAGCAGTACTTC.

The chain combines TRBV30 with TRBJ2-7; D may be TRBD1 (6 bases). In germline, CDR1 is GTSNPN, CDR2 SVGIG (reference sequence). The CDR3 is 15 residues long. V was trimmed by 2 bases and J by 3 bases, leaving 17 bases between them. DNA of the CDR3: TGTGCCTGGAGTAGGGGAGATCAGACAGGCTACGAGCAGTACTTC. Translated, it gives CAWSRGDQTGYEQYF.

This chain links TRBV6-5 with TRBJ1-1; possibly TRBD1 for D (5 bases). Germline V gene lookup returns CDR1 MNHEY and CDR2 SVGAGI. The V end lost 6 bases, the J end lost 1 base, and 12 bases lay between the germline ends. This CDR3 is 14 amino acids long. CDR3 residues: CASRPNGQNTEAFF. For the CDR3, the DNA is TGTGCCAGCAGGCCCAATGGACAGAACACTGAAGCTTTCTTT.

The J gene is TRBJ2-1, the V gene TRBV1; the table names TRBD2, a call not compared with the DNA. TRBV1 is a recognized pseudogene. CDR3 length equals 16 residues. Here the CDR3 DNA reads TGCACCAGCAGCCAAGGGTGGACTAGCGGGGCCCGTGAGCAGTTCTTC. This codes for CTSSQGWTSGAREQFF.

This chain links TRBV4-1 with TRBJ2-7, with 7 bases identical to TRBD1. Germline V gene lookup returns CDR1 MGHRA and CDR2 YSYEKL. The J segment lost 5 bases and the V segment lost 2 bases, leaving 18 bases of the junction unmatched. The CDR3 runs 18 residues. The CDR3: CASSQTPPGTVGKNEQYF. For the CDR3, the DNA is TGCGCCAGCAGCCAAACCCCGCCCGGGACAGTGGGTAAGAACGAGCAGTACTTC.

The rearrangement links TRBV19 to TRBJ1-4, with unresolved D. Trimming removed 9 bases at V and 3 bases at J, with 11 bases between. CDR1 is LNHDA and CDR2 is SQIVND in the germline V gene (reference sequence). The CDR3 has 13 residues. Here the CDR3 reads CASGVGANEKLFF. CDR3 bases: TGTGCCAGCGGGGTCGGGGCTAATGAAAAACTGTTTTTT.